This T cell receptor beta chain stems from a study of T cell changes during pregnancy in multiple sclerosis. Germline CDR1 reads SGDLS; CDR2 reads YYNGEE. Trimming took 3 bases from V and 3 from J, leaving 13 bases between them. The CDR3 runs 15 residues. Assay used: immunoSEQ multiplex PCR; TCRdb lists only in-frame clones, some missing. Of approximately 42,000 clones in the sample, about 85% were seen once. The rearrangement uses TRBV9 and TRBJ2-1, with TRBD2 as a possible D gene (5 bases). This sequence was found in a female donor with multiple sclerosis, enrolled in a pregnancy study. Sequencing used CD4+ T cells from peripheral blood mononuclear cells, obtained before pregnancy. The CDR3 loop is CASSATSGGYNEQFF. The CDR3, as DNA: TGTGCCAGCAGCGCGACTTCCGGAGGCTACAATGAGCAGTTCTTC.